These 11 T cell receptor beta chains share one sample of origin, sequenced in a study of T cells expressing NK-cell markers. TCRdb reprocessed the 5' RACE reads, keeping one entry per CDR3 protein, no DNA. Recorded for this sample: about 170,000 distinct CDR3 sequences. The sample consisted of blood T cells: a sorted CD56 or NKG2C T cell subset, CD4+ or CD8+ T cells, or bulk PBMC T cells (not recorded which). The receptor set was obtained from a man between 18 and 69 years old in good health.

The gene calls are TRBV5-6 and TRBJ2-5; the D gene TCRdb calls, TRBD1, cannot be checked with no DNA. This CDR3 contains 14 residues. Germline lookup yields CDR1 SGHDT and CDR2 YYEEEE. The CDR3 loop is CASSKTGGIPTQYF. Full variable domain (rest looked up from reference TRBV5-6 and TRBJ2-5): DAGVTQSPTHLIKTRGQQVTLRCSPKSGHDTVSWYQQALGQGPQFIFQYYEEEERQRGNFPDRFSGHQFPNYSSELNVNALLLGDSALYLCASSKTGGIPTQYFGPGTRLLVL.

The V and J genes are TRBV12-3 or TRBV12-4 and TRBJ2-1; TCRdb's D call, TRBD1, is unchecked because there is no DNA. The CDR3 is 15 amino acids. This CDR3 is CASSFGGGAYNEQFF.

This sequence joins TRBV29-1 and TRBJ1-4; TCRdb selects TRBD1, and the lack of DNA leaves this call unchecked. There are 15 residues in the CDR3. In germline, CDR1 is SQVTM, CDR2 ANQGSEA. CDR3 residues: CSVERVTELNEKLFF.

This chain joins TRBV12-5 and TRBJ1-1; TCRdb selects TRBD1, and the lack of DNA leaves this call unchecked. This CDR3 contains 15 residues. Germline CDR1 reads LGHNT; CDR2 reads FRNRAP. The CDR3 loop reads CASGLDPGTASEAFF.

The J gene is TRBJ2-3, the V gene TRBV28; TCRdb indicates TRBD2, and absent DNA this call remains unverified. The CDR3 spans 17 residues. Germline lookup yields CDR1 MDHEN and CDR2 SYDVKM. This chain's CDR3 is CASSRTSGGAGADTQYF.

CDR3 in amino acids: CASSSEGAYTGELFF. The chain recombines TRBV6-5 with TRBJ2-2; TCRdb names TRBD1, which stays unverified in the absence of DNA. In germline, CDR1 is MNHEY, CDR2 SVGAGI. The CDR3 is made up of 15 amino acids.

This rearrangement joins TRBV20-1 to TRBJ1-4. The length of the CDR3 is 14 residues. Germline-derived CDR1 and CDR2 are DFQATT and SNEGSKA (reference sequence). The CDR3 sequence: CSARVEGTNEKLFF.

The chain links TRBV7-9 to TRBJ2-3; the D call from TCRdb, TRBD2, cannot be confirmed without DNA. CDR3 length: 16 amino acids. The V gene's germline CDR1 is SEHNR and CDR2 FQNEAQ (reference sequence). The chain's CDR3 is CASSPRTSGELNTQYF.

V usage is TRBV5-6 and J usage is TRBJ2-5; the D call of TRBD2 rests on TCRdb alone, since no DNA is present to check it. Germline V gene data show CDR1 as SGHDT and CDR2 as YYEEEE. The CDR3 sequence is 15 residues long. The CDR3 region is CASSLVPAGGETQYF.

CDR3 sequence: CAISDTQGTTYEQYF. V gene TRBV10-3 combines with J gene TRBJ2-7. The CDR3 has 15 amino acids. Germline values: CDR1 ENHRY, CDR2 SYGVKD.

The V and J genes are TRBV20-1 and TRBJ2-7; TCRdb's D call, TRBD2, is unchecked because there is no DNA. Germline values: CDR1 DFQATT, CDR2 SNEGSKA (reference sequence). This CDR3 comprises 15 residues. CDR3 sequence: CSARLRAGGLEEQYF.